The 15 T cell receptor beta chains presented below share a single source sample, sequenced in a study of cytomegalovirus exposure and HLA in healthy donors (dated by TCRdb to about 2017). The library was generated by the immunoSEQ multiplex PCR assay. A mixture of 60 forward primers for TCR Vbeta segments and 13 reverse primers for TCR Jbeta segments was used in the multiplex PCR. Drawn from immuneACCESS, this table holds only the in-frame rearrangements with V and J called that TCRdb kept. Clones are partly lost; checked studies trace under half to an unresolved V gene and leave the rest unexplained. This sample lists around 65,000 clones; approximately 67% were detected once. The top ten clones comprise around 2.7% of the sample. The sequenced sample consisted of PBMCs. The receptors come from a man aged 25-45 years in good health and CMV-seronegative.

The gene calls are TRBV7-9 and TRBJ2-5; perhaps TRBD2 as D (5 bases). V lost 3 bases, J lost 4 bases, and 12 bases lay in between. The CDR3 length is 14 residues. Germline-derived CDR1 and CDR2 are SEHNR and FQNEAQ (reference sequence). In nucleotides, the CDR3 is TGTGCCAGCAGCTTCAATGGAGGACCAGAGACCCAGTACTTC. Translating it yields CASSFNGGPETQYF.

The chain couples TRBV2 to TRBJ1-2; TRBD1 aligns across 7 bases. The germline CDR1 and CDR2 sequences are SNHLY and FYNNEI. V lost 6 bases to trimming and J lost 8 bases; unmatched junction nucleotides: 3. There are 11 residues in the CDR3. CDR3 sequence (DNA): TGTGCCAGCAGGACAGGGTTGGGCTACACCTTC. Its protein product is CASRTGLGYTF.

This clone was recorded only once. V and J are TRBV11-3 and TRBJ2-5; TRBD1 aligns across 8 bases. The CDR3 totals 17 residues. With 4 bases clipped from V and 5 bases from J, the junction kept 15 bases outside the gene matches. The germline V gene has CDR1 SGHNT and CDR2 YENEEA. The CDR3 here is CASSSGSLQGAQETQYF. The CDR3 DNA reads TGTGCCAGCAGCTCCGGTTCCTTGCAGGGGGCGCAGGAGACCCAGTACTTC.

CDR3 DNA: TGTGCCAGCAGCGTAGAAGCGGCAGGGGAGGGTGGCTACACCTTC. Encoded protein: CASSVEAAGEGGYTF. This chain connects TRBV9 to TRBJ1-2, with a weak D call TRBD1 (6 bases). The length of the CDR3 is 15 residues. V was clipped by 0 bases and J by 7 bases, with 16 bases between them. Germline lookup yields CDR1 SGDLS and CDR2 YYNGEE.

This clone came up once. CDR3 sequence: CASSLNGGIFTF. In DNA, the CDR3 is TGTGCCAGCAGCTTAAACGGGGGGATCTTCACCTTC. The V and J genes are TRBV7-8 and TRBJ1-2; D may be TRBD1 (5 bases). Trimming stripped 2 bases from V and 13 bases from J, with 14 bases between. The V gene's germline CDR1 is SGHVS and CDR2 FQNEAQ. The CDR3 is made up of 12 amino acids.

V usage is TRBV5-4 and J usage is TRBJ2-7, with 11 bases lining up with TRBD1. Germline V gene lookup returns CDR1 SGHNT and CDR2 YYREEE (reference sequence). The CDR3 length is 15 residues. After removal of 4 bases from V and 6 bases from J, the junction contained 9 bases not matched to a gene. CDR3 bases: TGTGCCAGCAGCCTCAGGCTGGGGACAGGGGGCGAGCAGTACTTC. Translating it yields CASSLRLGTGGEQYF. The complete variable domain, with remaining parts taken from reference TRBV5-4 and TRBJ2-7, reads ETGVTQSPTHLIKTRGQQVTLRCSSQSGHNTVSWYQQALGQGPQFIFQYYREEENGRGNFPPRFSGLQFPNYSSELNVNALELDDSALYLCASSLRLGTGGEQYFGPGTRLTVT.

The chain employs TRBV2 and TRBJ1-5; 7 nucleotides match TRBD1. The CDR3 is 16 amino acids. Trimming at V came to 8 bases and at J to 2 bases, leaving 12 bases not matched to a gene. The germline gives CDR1 SNHLY, CDR2 FYNNEI. CDR3: CASCNPEGGGNQPQHF. DNA of the CDR3: TGTGCCAGCTGCAACCCGGAAGGGGGCGGCAATCAGCCCCAGCATTTT.

The V gene is TRBV6-5, the J gene TRBJ1-6; a weak D match, TRBD1 (5 bases). CDR1 MNHEY and CDR2 SVGAGI come from the germline V gene. V gave up 3 bases and J gave up 6 bases, with 12 bases separating them. The CDR3 length is 15 residues. CDR3 nucleotide sequence: TGTGCCAGCAGTTATCGTAGGGGCGTTAATTCACCCCTCCACTTT. Protein sequence: CASSYRRGVNSPLHF.

This clone was counted a few times. The V gene is TRBV25-1, the J gene TRBJ1-5; possible D gene TRBD1, 5 bases. There are 13 residues in the CDR3. Looked up from germline, CDR1 is MGHDK and CDR2 is SYGVNS. V was trimmed by 3 bases and J by 8 bases, leaving 11 bases between them. The CDR3 region is CASSDQGREPQHF. CDR3 sequence (DNA): TGTGCCAGCAGTGATCAGGGAAGGGAGCCCCAGCATTTT.

This sequence joins TRBV6-5 and TRBJ1-1, with a weak D call TRBD1 (5 bases). V was pared by 4 bases and J by 3 bases, with 12 bases between. The CDR3 spans 14 residues. Germline values: CDR1 MNHEY, CDR2 SVGAGI. DNA for the CDR3: TGTGCCAGCAGTTCTAGGTCGGGGGACACTGAAGCTTTCTTT. This encodes CASSSRSGDTEAFF.

The CDR3 spells CASSQVGTGGADTQYF. CDR3 bases: TGTGCCAGCAGCCAAGTTGGGACAGGGGGTGCCGATACGCAGTATTTT. The chain uses TRBV14 and TRBJ2-3; TRBD1 agrees at 11 bases. Germline V gene data show CDR1 as SGHDN and CDR2 as FVKESK. The CDR3 contains 16 residues. V was pared by 1 base and J by 6 bases, with 6 bases of the junction left unmatched.

As DNA, the CDR3 is TGTGCCAGCAGCACCCGGGACAGGGGGCGAGAGACCCAGTACTTC. Translation: CASSTRDRGRETQYF. The chain joins TRBV11-2 to TRBJ2-5, with 12 bases lining up with TRBD1. The CDR3 spans 15 residues. Germline V gene lookup returns CDR1 SGHAT and CDR2 FQNNGV. After removal of 5 bases from V and 4 bases from J, the junction contained 5 bases not matched to a gene.

This clone has a handful of counts. V and J are TRBV4-2 and TRBJ1-5, with D possibly being TRBD1 (5 bases). There are 15 residues in the CDR3. Germline V gene data show CDR1 as LGHNA and CDR2 as YNFKEQ. Trimming removed 0 bases from V and 3 bases from J, with 9 bases in between. The DNA for the CDR3 is TGTGCCAGCAGCCAAGACGGACACTTCAATCAGCCCCAGCATTTT. Protein sequence: CASSQDGHFNQPQHF.

The rearrangement links TRBV7-8 to TRBJ1-1; no clear D. The germline V and J ends were trimmed by 1 base and 8 bases, with 8 bases remaining between them. CDR1 is SGHVS and CDR2 is FQNEAQ in the germline V gene. The CDR3 spans 12 residues. CDR3 sequence (DNA): TGTGCCAGCAGCTTAGGAACAGTCGAAGCTTTCTTT. Protein sequence: CASSLGTVEAFF. The full variable domain, rest sourced from reference TRBV7-8 and TRBJ1-1, is GAGVSQSPRYKVAKRGQDVALRCDPISGHVSLFWYQQALGQGPEFLTYFQNEAQLDKSGLPSDRFFAERPEGSVSTLKIQRTQQEDSAVYLCASSLGTVEAFFGQGTRLTVV.

CDR3 residues: CASSQEVGLAGGHGELFF. The CDR3 DNA sequence: TGTGCCAGCAGCCAAGAAGTAGGGCTAGCGGGGGGGCACGGGGAGCTGTTTTTT. V and J are TRBV4-2 and TRBJ2-2; 12 bases fit TRBD2. CDR1 LGHNA and CDR2 YNFKEQ come from the germline V gene. This CDR3 region has 18 residues. V shed 0 bases, J shed 7 bases, and the junction held 9 bases outside the gene matches.